The rows below give T cell receptor beta chains drawn from one sample of a study of blood T cell repertoires in COVID-19. Measured with immunoSEQ multiplex PCR; TCRdb has only the in-frame clones, and not every one. The sample shows about 120,000 clones, approximately 85% of them seen only once. The sample taken for sequencing was peripheral blood. The receptors shown here come from an elderly man with acute or convalescent COVID-19. The CDR3 runs from the conserved cysteine through the conserved F or W. D genes are given only for firm matches. Size tells how often a clone was seen (once, few, many) or the class of an expanded clone, and some rows leave it out.

J	D	V	size	CDR3	DNA
TRBJ2-2	-	TRBV5-1	-	CASSSGGANTGELFF	TGCGCCAGCAGCTCCGGGGGTGCGAACACCGGGGAGCTGTTTTTT
TRBJ1-3	-	TRBV28	-	CASSLTGLTGGNTIYF	TGTGCCAGCAGTTTAACCGGGCTTACGGGGGGAAACACCATATATTTT
TRBJ1-2	TRBD1	TRBV5-1	-	CASSLQGDYGYTF	TGCGCCAGCAGCCTACAGGGGGACTATGGCTACACCTTC
TRBJ1-5	TRBD1	TRBV6-1	-	CASSEAGRGMQPQHF	TGTGCCAGCAGTGAAGCAGGCAGGGGGATGCAGCCCCAGCATTTT
TRBJ2-5	-	TRBV7-9	-	CASSPTAGGGETQYF	TGTGCCAGCAGCCCGACAGCCGGGGGTGGAGAGACCCAGTACTTC
TRBJ1-1	TRBD1	TRBV5-1	once	CASSAGQGPNTEAFF	TGCGCCAGCAGCGCCGGACAGGGACCAAACACTGAAGCTTTCTTT
TRBJ2-5	TRBD2	TRBV20-1	-	CSASLAGGKETQYF	TGCAGTGCTAGTTTAGCGGGAGGGAAGGAGACCCAGTACTTC
TRBJ1-1	-	TRBV5-1	-	CASSPGFMNTEAFF	TGCGCCAGCAGCCCAGGGTTCATGAACACTGAAGCTTTCTTT
TRBJ1-5	-	TRBV6-6	-	CASSYAEGNQPQHF	TGTGCCAGCAGTTACGCTGAGGGCAATCAGCCCCAGCATTTT
TRBJ2-3	-	TRBV29-1	-	CSVDQGPRTDTQYF	TGCAGCGTTGACCAGGGCCCACGAACAGATACGCAGTATTTT
TRBJ1-6	TRBD1	TRBV14	-	CASSQAGQGANSPLHF	TGTGCCAGCAGCCAAGCAGGACAGGGGGCAAATTCACCCCTCCACTTT
TRBJ1-1	-	TRBV18	-	CASSPPERGTEAFF	TGTGCCAGCTCACCACCGGAAAGGGGCACTGAAGCTTTCTTT
TRBJ2-1	TRBD2	TRBV30	-	CAWSVLLAGGSHEQFF	TGTGCCTGGAGTGTACTTCTAGCGGGAGGGTCACATGAGCAGTTCTTC
TRBJ1-1	-	TRBV7-9	-	CASSRQFSNTEAFF	TGTGCCAGCAGCCGACAGTTTTCGAACACTGAAGCTTTCTTT
TRBJ1-5	-	TRBV3-1/TRBV3-2	-	CASSQDRGTGNQPQHF	TGTGCCAGCAGCCAAGATAGGGGCACAGGGAATCAGCCCCAGCATTTT
TRBJ2-7	-	TRBV6-1	-	CASSEQEGYEQYF	TGTGCCAGCAGTGAACAGGAAGGCTACGAGCAGTACTTC
TRBJ2-5	TRBD2	TRBV10-1	-	CASSEGAGLLQETQYF	TGCGCCAGCAGTGAGGGAGCGGGGCTGCTTCAAGAGACCCAGTACTTC
TRBJ2-1	-	TRBV12-3/TRBV12-4	-	CASSSLRDEQFF	TGTGCCAGCAGTTCCCTTCGGGATGAGCAGTTCTTC
TRBJ1-2	TRBD1	TRBV4-1	-	CASSTRTGGDYGYTF	TGCGCCAGCAGCACCCGGACAGGGGGCGACTATGGCTACACCTTC
TRBJ1-3	-	TRBV10-1	few	CASSESRPGGNTIYF	TGCGCCAGCAGTGAGAGTCGCCCGGGTGGAAACACCATATATTTT
TRBJ1-1	-	TRBV7-2	-	CASSATGLNTEAFF	TGTGCCAGCAGCGCAACAGGGTTGAACACTGAAGCTTTCTTT
TRBJ1-2	-	TRBV27	-	CASSPFPLENYGYTF	TGTGCCAGCAGTCCGTTCCCCCTAGAAAACTATGGCTACACCTTC
TRBJ2-5	TRBD2	TRBV24-1	-	CATSDPTSAETQYF	TGTGCCACCAGTGATCCAACTAGCGCCGAGACCCAGTACTTC
TRBJ1-1	-	TRBV15	-	CATSSDLGGFTEAFF	TGTGCCACCAGCAGTGACTTGGGGGGTTTCACTGAAGCTTTCTTT
TRBJ2-7	-	TRBV19	-	CASSPDSPSGSSYEQYF	TGTGCCAGTAGTCCGGACAGTCCTAGCGGTTCCTCCTACGAGCAGTACTTC
TRBJ1-2	-	TRBV3-1/TRBV3-2	-	CASSRNRESYGYTF	TGTGCCAGCAGCCGAAACAGGGAGTCCTATGGCTACACCTTC
TRBJ1-2	TRBD1	TRBV5-4	-	CASNTGTAVYGYTF	TGTGCCAGCAATACCGGGACAGCGGTCTATGGCTACACCTTC
TRBJ1-2	-	TRBV28	-	CASRAGATDADTYGYTF	TGTGCCAGCAGGGCGGGAGCCACGGACGCGGATACCTATGGCTACACCTTC
TRBJ1-2	TRBD1	TRBV25-1	-	CASSRTGTGGYTF	TGTGCCAGCAGTAGGACAGGGACCGGTGGCTACACCTTC
TRBJ2-4	TRBD2	TRBV11-1	-	CASSLHTSGRNIQYF	TGTGCCAGCAGCCTCCATACTAGCGGGAGAAACATTCAGTACTTC
TRBJ1-2	-	TRBV19	-	CASHRDVGSGYTF	TGTGCCAGCCACAGGGATGTTGGGTCTGGCTACACCTTC
TRBJ2-1	TRBD1	TRBV11-3	-	CASSLEQGDEQFF	TGTGCCAGCAGCTTGGAGCAGGGGGATGAGCAGTTCTTC
TRBJ2-7	-	TRBV15	-	CATSARGSLYEQYF	TGTGCCACCAGCGCCCGAGGGTCTCTCTACGAGCAGTACTTC
TRBJ1-1	-	TRBV19	few	CASSGRQVNTEAFF	TGTGCCAGTAGTGGGCGACAGGTGAACACTGAAGCTTTCTTT
TRBJ2-7	TRBD2	TRBV7-2	few	CASSLGTSGRVYF	TGTGCCAGCAGCTTAGGGACTAGCGGGAGGGTATACTTC
TRBJ2-7	TRBD1	TRBV4-2	-	CASSQDGTAVPYEQYF	TGTGCCAGCAGCCAAGATGGGACAGCCGTGCCCTACGAGCAGTACTTC